Listed below are T cell receptor beta chains from one sample, sequenced in a study of blood T cell repertoires in COVID-19. Sequenced by immunoSEQ multiplex PCR; TCRdb stores in-frame clones only, minus some. The repertoire includes 350,000 to 400,000 clones, about 89% of them detected once, and around 1.9% sits in the top ten. Sequencing was carried out using PBMCs or T cells enriched from blood (not recorded which). The origin of the receptors is a man aged 35 to 55 in a cohort exposed to, infected with or recovered from COVID-19 (not recorded which). The CDR3 runs from the conserved cysteine through the conserved F or W. A D gene is named only where the DNA matches it firmly. The size of a clone is reported for some rows only, either as once, few or many, or as a class for expanded clones.

CDR3: CSASDRAMRYF; DNA: TGCAGTGCCAGTGACAGGGCGATGCGGTACTTC; V: TRBV20-1; size: once; D: TRBD1; J: TRBJ2-7
CDR3: CASRGLGGEQYF; DNA: TGTGCCAGCAGGGGACTAGGGGGCGAGCAGTACTTC; V: TRBV6-5; size: NA; D: TRBD2; J: TRBJ2-7
CDR3: CASSYGTVTDTQYF; DNA: TGTGCCAGCAGCTACGGGACAGTGACAGATACGCAGTATTTT; V: TRBV7-9; size: NA; D: TRBD1; J: TRBJ2-3
CDR3: CASSLGDSQNIQYF; DNA: TGCGCCAGCAGCTTGGGGGACAGTCAAAACATTCAGTACTTC; V: TRBV5-1; size: NA; D: TRBD1; J: TRBJ2-4
CDR3: CASSRTTGGDSTSPLHF; DNA: TGTGCCAGCAGTCGGACGACAGGGGGCGATTCGACTTCACCCCTCCACTTT; V: TRBV7-9; size: once; D: TRBD1; J: TRBJ1-6
CDR3: CASSLTSGSWEEQYF; DNA: TGTGCCAGCAGCCTGACTAGCGGGAGCTGGGAAGAGCAGTACTTC; V: TRBV3-1/TRBV3-2; size: NA; D: TRBD2; J: TRBJ2-7
CDR3: CASTKNWGAGANVLTF; DNA: TGTGCCAGCACCAAAAATTGGGGGGCTGGGGCCAACGTCCTGACTTTC; V: TRBV7-9; size: NA; D: NA; J: TRBJ2-6
CDR3: CASSLGVAGSDTQYF; DNA: TGCGCCAGCAGCTTGGGCGTTGCGGGTTCAGATACGCAGTATTTT; V: TRBV5-1; size: NA; D: NA; J: TRBJ2-3
CDR3: CASSLGSGSSKETQYF; DNA: TGTGCCAGCAGCTTAGGGAGCGGGAGTTCCAAAGAGACCCAGTACTTC; V: TRBV11-2; size: once; D: TRBD2; J: TRBJ2-5
CDR3: CATSSDRIYGYTF; DNA: TGTGCCACCAGCTCCGACAGGATCTATGGCTACACCTTC; V: TRBV24-1; size: once; D: NA; J: TRBJ1-2
CDR3: CAISEANNEQFF; DNA: TGTGCCATCAGTGAAGCCAACAATGAGCAGTTCTTC; V: TRBV10-3; size: once; D: NA; J: TRBJ2-1
CDR3: CATSRDKGEGTDTQYF; DNA: TGTGCCACCAGCAGAGATAAGGGAGAAGGCACAGATACGCAGTATTTT; V: TRBV15; size: NA; D: NA; J: TRBJ2-3
CDR3: CASSVGGLAGYNEQFF; DNA: TGTGCCAGCAGCGTAGGTGGTCTAGCGGGATACAATGAGCAGTTCTTC; V: TRBV9; size: NA; D: TRBD2; J: TRBJ2-1
CDR3: CAWSGKTSGSYEQYF; DNA: TGTGCCTGGAGTGGTAAGACTAGTGGATCCTACGAGCAGTACTTC; V: TRBV30; size: NA; D: NA; J: TRBJ2-7
CDR3: CASSQDGGKEQYF; DNA: TGTGCCAGCAGCCAAGATGGGGGGAAAGAGCAGTACTTC; V: TRBV3-1/TRBV3-2; size: NA; D: NA; J: TRBJ2-7
CDR3: CASRRSSAGAETQYF; DNA: TGTGCCAGTAGGAGATCTTCAGCGGGAGCAGAGACCCAGTACTTC; V: TRBV19; size: NA; D: TRBD2; J: TRBJ2-5
CDR3: CASSLPSTDTQYF; DNA: TGTGCCAGCAGCTTACCCTCGACAGATACGCAGTATTTT; V: TRBV11-2; size: NA; D: NA; J: TRBJ2-3
CDR3: CASSLQTNYGYTF; DNA: TGTGCCAGCAGCCTGCAGACTAACTATGGCTACACCTTC; V: TRBV7-9; size: NA; D: NA; J: TRBJ1-2
CDR3: CASSLGTGGFQPQHF; DNA: TGTGCCAGCAGTTTAGGGACAGGGGGCTTTCAGCCCCAGCATTTT; V: TRBV27; size: NA; D: TRBD1; J: TRBJ1-5
CDR3: CASSPEGISYEQYF; DNA: TGCGCCAGCAGCCCGGAGGGCATCTCCTACGAGCAGTACTTC; V: TRBV5-1; size: NA; D: NA; J: TRBJ2-7
CDR3: CASSLNTASNEQFF; DNA: TGCGCCAGCAGCTTGAATACAGCCTCCAATGAGCAGTTCTTC; V: TRBV5-1; size: NA; D: NA; J: TRBJ2-1